This T cell receptor beta chain was retrieved from a study of circulating tumor DNA in untreated peripheral T-cell lymphoma. Germline V lookup: CDR1 SGHNT, CDR2 YENEEA. The CDR3 has 17 residues. V dropped 5 bases and J dropped 5; count of bases not matched to a gene: 15. Tumor tissue was collected at baseline, before treatment began. The study, taken as a whole, reports: Baseline tissues yielded around 86% and baseline serum 65% to 70% tumor-specific clonotype detection.

Concerning this clone: The antigen is not known.

The method was immunoSEQ multiplex PCR; TCRdb's version includes in-frame clones alone and lacks a portion of them. The profile shows around 6,600 clones, more than 55% of them singletons. The sequenced material came from tumor tissue. This sequence joins TRBV11-3 and TRBJ2-3; TRBD2 aligns across 8 bases. The receptor was isolated from a human donor with peripheral T-cell lymphoma. CDR3 in amino acids: CASSGQGAGALGDTQYF. The CDR3 nucleotides are TGTGCCAGCAGCGGTCAAGGAGCGGGGGCCCTCGGAGATACGCAGTATTTT. The complete variable domain, with remaining parts taken from reference TRBV11-3 and TRBJ2-3, reads EAGVVQSPRYKIIEKKQPVAFWCNPISGHNTLYWYLQNLGQGPELLIRYENEEAVDDSQLPKDRFSAERLKGVDSTLKIQPAELGDSAVYLCASSGQGAGALGDTQYFGPGTRLTVL.